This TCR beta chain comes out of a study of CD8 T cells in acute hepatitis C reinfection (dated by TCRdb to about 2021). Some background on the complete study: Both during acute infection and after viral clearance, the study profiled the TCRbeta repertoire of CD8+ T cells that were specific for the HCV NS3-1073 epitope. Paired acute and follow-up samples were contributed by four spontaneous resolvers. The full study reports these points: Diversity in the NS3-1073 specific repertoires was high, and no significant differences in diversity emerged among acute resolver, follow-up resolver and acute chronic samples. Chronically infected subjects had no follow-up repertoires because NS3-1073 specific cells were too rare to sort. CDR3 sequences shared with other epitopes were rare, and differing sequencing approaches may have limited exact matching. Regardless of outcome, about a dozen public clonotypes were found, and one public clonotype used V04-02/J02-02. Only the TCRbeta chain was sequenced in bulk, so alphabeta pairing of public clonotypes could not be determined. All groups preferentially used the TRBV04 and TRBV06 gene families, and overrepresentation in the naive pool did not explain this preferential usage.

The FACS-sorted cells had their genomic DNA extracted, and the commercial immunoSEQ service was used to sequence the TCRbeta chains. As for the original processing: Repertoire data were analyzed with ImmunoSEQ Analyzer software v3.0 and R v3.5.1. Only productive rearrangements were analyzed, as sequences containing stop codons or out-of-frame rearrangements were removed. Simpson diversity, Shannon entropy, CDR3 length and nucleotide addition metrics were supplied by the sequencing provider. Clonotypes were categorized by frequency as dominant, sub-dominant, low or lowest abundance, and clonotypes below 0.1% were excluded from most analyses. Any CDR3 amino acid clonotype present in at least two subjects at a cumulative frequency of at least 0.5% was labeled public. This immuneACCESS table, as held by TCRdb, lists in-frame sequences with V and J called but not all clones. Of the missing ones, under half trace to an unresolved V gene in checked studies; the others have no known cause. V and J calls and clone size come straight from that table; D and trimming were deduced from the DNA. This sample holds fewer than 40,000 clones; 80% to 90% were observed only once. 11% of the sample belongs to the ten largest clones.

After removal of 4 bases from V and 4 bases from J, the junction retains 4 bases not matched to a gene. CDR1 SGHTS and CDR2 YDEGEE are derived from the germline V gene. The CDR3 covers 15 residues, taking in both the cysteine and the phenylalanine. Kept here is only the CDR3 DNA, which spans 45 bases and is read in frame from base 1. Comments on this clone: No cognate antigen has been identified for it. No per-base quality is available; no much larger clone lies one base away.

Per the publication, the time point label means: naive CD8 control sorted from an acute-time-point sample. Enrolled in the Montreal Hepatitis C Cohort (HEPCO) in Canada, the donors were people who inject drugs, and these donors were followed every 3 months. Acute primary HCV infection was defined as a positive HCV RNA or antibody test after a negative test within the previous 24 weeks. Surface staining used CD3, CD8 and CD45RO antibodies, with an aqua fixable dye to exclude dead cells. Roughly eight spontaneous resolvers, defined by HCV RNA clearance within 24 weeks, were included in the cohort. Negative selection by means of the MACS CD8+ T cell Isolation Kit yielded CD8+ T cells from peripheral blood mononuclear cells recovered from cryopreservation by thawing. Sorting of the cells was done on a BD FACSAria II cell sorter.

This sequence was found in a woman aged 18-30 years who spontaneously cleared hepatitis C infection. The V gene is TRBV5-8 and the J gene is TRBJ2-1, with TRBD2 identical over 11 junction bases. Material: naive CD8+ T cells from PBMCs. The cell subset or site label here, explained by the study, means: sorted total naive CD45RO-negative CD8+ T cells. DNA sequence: TGTGCCAGCAGCCCCCTAGCGGGAGGTTACAATGAGCAGTTCTTC. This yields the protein CASSPLAGGYNEQFF.